The 21 T cell receptor beta chains below all came from one sample that was sequenced in a study of shared clonotypes between healthy human individuals. Assay used: immunoSEQ multiplex PCR; TCRdb lists only in-frame clones, some missing. The sample holds around 1,100,000 clones, 60% to 80% seen once. The specimen was memory CD4+ T cells from PBMCs. Subset indicated: CD45RA-negative fraction. All receptors derive from a young man in good health. Some clones in this sample may be carry-over from other donors' samples.

The chain is built from TRBV5-1 and TRBJ2-7, with 9 bases matching TRBD2. Germline V lookup: CDR1 SGHRS, CDR2 YFSETQ. Unmatched junction bases numbered 4, after V lost 3 bases and J lost 0 bases. The CDR3 spans 15 residues. The CDR3 protein is CASSSLAGTSYEQYF. The CDR3 region has the DNA TGCGCCAGCAGCTCGCTAGCGGGGACCTCCTACGAGCAGTACTTC. The full variable domain, in which reference TRBV5-1 and TRBJ2-7 provide the parts outside the CDR3, is KAGVTQTPRYLIKTRGQQVTLSCSPISGHRSVSWYQQTPGQGLQFLFEYFSETQRNKGNFPGRFSGRQFSNSRSEMNVSTLELGDSALYLCASSSLAGTSYEQYFGPGTRLTVT.

CDR3 sequence reads: CASSQGAFRRELSNEQFF. In DNA form, the CDR3 reads TGCGCCAGCAGCCAAGGAGCCTTTCGGCGGGAGCTAAGCAATGAGCAGTTCTTC. The chain links TRBV4-1 to TRBJ2-1; TRBD2 matches at 7 bases. Per the germline V gene, CDR1 is MGHRA and CDR2 is YSYEKL. With 1 base clipped from V and 6 bases from J, the junction kept 15 bases outside the gene matches. This CDR3 contains 18 residues.

The genes are TRBV4-2 and TRBJ1-2, with TRBD1 matching 7 bases. With V trimmed by 0 bases and J by 1 base, 5 bases remained unmatched. CDR3 length: 16 amino acids. In germline, CDR1 is LGHNA, CDR2 YNFKEQ. CDR3 amino acids: CASSQDLGQHNYGYTF. CDR3 DNA: TGTGCCAGCAGCCAAGATCTGGGACAGCATAACTATGGCTACACCTTC.

A note on this clone: A much more abundant neighbour one base away suggests this may be a read error. The gene calls are TRBV14 and TRBJ2-3; D unclear. The CDR3 contains 11 residues. Deletions cut 3 bases from V and 2 bases from J, with 0 bases between. The germline V gene has CDR1 SGHDN and CDR2 FVKESK. As DNA, the CDR3 is TGTGCCAGCAGCCACACAGATACGCAGTATTTT. It is translated as CASSHTDTQYF.

The chain recombines TRBV5-1 with TRBJ2-7; D unresolved. CDR3 length: 14 amino acids. Germline V gene data show CDR1 as SGHRS and CDR2 as YFSETQ. Trimming took 0 bases from V and 3 from J, leaving 10 bases between them. The CDR3 is CASSLGLQGYEQYF. CDR3 DNA: TGCGCCAGCAGCTTGGGTCTGCAAGGCTACGAGCAGTACTTC.

The chain has TRBV7-9 and TRBJ2-3; D ambiguous. This CDR3 has 11 residues. The V and J ends lost 5 bases and 6 bases respectively, with 6 bases between them. Germline loops: CDR1 SEHNR, CDR2 FQNEAQ (reference sequence). The CDR3 reads CASSTGDTQYF. The CDR3 coding sequence is TGTGCCAGCAGCACGGGTGATACGCAGTATTTT.

The V and J genes are TRBV11-2 and TRBJ1-1; D uncertain. V was trimmed by 5 bases and J by 0 bases, leaving 13 bases between them. Germline CDR1 and CDR2: SGHAT and FQNNGV. The CDR3 contains 15 residues. The CDR3 coding sequence is TGTGCCAGCAGCCTTCACCATCTAATGAACACTGAAGCTTTCTTT. Amino acids: CASSLHHLMNTEAFF.

The CDR3 reads CAISDGTNGYTF. DNA for the CDR3: TGTGCCATCAGTGACGGAACGAATGGCTACACCTTC. The chain joins TRBV10-3 to TRBJ1-2; D not certain. Germline V CDR1 and CDR2: ENHRY, SYGVKD. Trimming stripped 3 bases from V and 6 bases from J, with 8 bases between. This CDR3 contains 12 residues.

The rearrangement links TRBV5-1 to TRBJ2-2; D gene unclear. Trimming cost V 4 bases and J 6 bases, with 16 bases left between them. The CDR3 is 15 residues long. Germline CDR1 SGHRS, CDR2 YFSETQ. CDR3 protein: CASSPGLLSPGELFF. The DNA of the CDR3 is TGCGCCAGCAGCCCGGGTCTTTTGAGTCCCGGGGAGCTGTTTTTT. The full variable domain, its missing parts supplied by reference TRBV5-1 and TRBJ2-2, is KAGVTQTPRYLIKTRGQQVTLSCSPISGHRSVSWYQQTPGQGLQFLFEYFSETQRNKGNFPGRFSGRQFSNSRSEMNVSTLELGDSALYLCASSPGLLSPGELFFGEGSRLTVL.

This rearrangement joins TRBV7-8 to TRBJ2-1, with 10 bases lining up with TRBD2. J lost 6 bases, V lost 5 bases, and 4 bases had no gene match. This CDR3 has 14 amino acids. The V gene's germline CDR1 is SGHVS and CDR2 FQNEAQ. CDR3 sequence reads: CASSRLAGRNEQFF. As DNA, the CDR3 is TGTGCCAGCAGCCGACTAGCGGGTCGCAATGAGCAGTTCTTC.

As for this clone: Relative to the germline gene, one junction end is altered; a read error may explain this. The chain recombines TRBV5-8 with TRBJ2-2; D gene unclear. The CDR3 is 14 residues long. Germline loops: CDR1 SGHTS, CDR2 YDEGEE. This CDR3 is CASSYRDNTRELFF. The CDR3 bases are TGTGCCAGCAGCTATCGAGATAACACCAGGGAGCTGTTTTTT.

V gene TRBV27 combines with J gene TRBJ1-1; possible D gene TRBD1, 5 bases. The CDR3 spans 13 residues. Germline V gene data show CDR1 as MNHEY and CDR2 as SMNVEV (reference sequence). Trimming stripped 3 bases from V and 10 bases from J, with 15 bases between. CDR3 DNA sequence: TGTGCCAGCAGTTTCTGGGACGGAGCTAGAGCTTTCTTT. This encodes CASSFWDGARAFF.

The chain is built from TRBV9 and TRBJ2-7, with TRBD2 as a possible D gene (6 bases). V lost 3 bases and J lost 2, with 15 bases in between. CDR3 length: 15 amino acids. In germline, CDR1 is SGDLS, CDR2 YYNGEE. The CDR3 sequence: CASSAVAGIAYEQYF. DNA of the CDR3: TGTGCCAGCAGCGCCGTCGCGGGGATAGCCTACGAGCAGTACTTC.

CDR3 region: CASSPWAGEFHNEQFF. The CDR3 coding sequence is TGTGCCAGCAGCCCCTGGGCGGGAGAATTCCACAATGAGCAGTTCTTC. This chain links TRBV5-8 with TRBJ2-1, with TRBD2 matching over 7 bases. With 4 bases clipped from V and 5 bases from J, the junction kept 12 bases outside the gene matches. In germline, CDR1 is SGHTS, CDR2 YDEGEE. The CDR3 is 16 residues long.

The chain has TRBV19 and TRBJ2-2, with D tentatively TRBD1 (7 bases). The length of the CDR3 is 19 residues. Germline values: CDR1 LNHDA, CDR2 SQIVND (reference sequence). The V and J ends lost 9 bases and 1 base respectively, with 27 bases between them. The CDR3 DNA is TGTGCCAGCCAGACAGGGCCCTATGGGGGGCGGGAGAACACCGGGGAGCTGTTTTTT. This translates into CASQTGPYGGRENTGELFF.

The gene calls are TRBV15 and TRBJ2-7, with TRBD1 matching 7 bases. Trimming took 1 base from V and 6 from J; bases not matched to a gene: 9. CDR3 length: 15 residues. CDR1 is LNHNV, CDR2 YYDKDF, per germline (reference sequence). DNA of the CDR3: TGTGCCACCAGCAGAGTACGGGACAGCTGGTCCGAGCAGTACTTC. It specifies CATSRVRDSWSEQYF.

The chain links TRBV29-1 to TRBJ2-1, with 10 bases matching TRBD2. The V gene's germline CDR1 is SQVTM and CDR2 ANQGSEA. J gave up 2 bases and V 6 bases, and 7 bases lay outside the gene matches. The CDR3 consists of 15 residues. Here the CDR3 reads CSVNEGLATYNEQFF. The DNA for the CDR3 is TGCAGCGTCAATGAGGGACTAGCGACCTACAATGAGCAGTTCTTC.

This clone was seen a single time. Other DNA sequences in the sample encode the same CDR3. The chain is built from TRBV20-1 and TRBJ2-3; D uncertain. The CDR3 contains 11 residues. The germline gives CDR1 DFQATT, CDR2 SNEGSKA (reference sequence). Trimming stripped 6 bases from V and 3 bases from J, with 7 bases between. For the CDR3, the DNA is TGCAGTGCCAGTTTAACAGATACGCAGTATTTT. The encoded protein is CSASLTDTQYF.

V gene TRBV9 combines with J gene TRBJ2-2; D gene ambiguous. The CDR3 contains 11 residues. Trimming shortened V by 1 base and J by 6 bases, and 1 base separated the two germline ends. CDR1 and CDR2 (germline): SGDLS, YYNGEE. The CDR3 nucleotides read TGTGCCAGCAGCGTATCCGGGGAGCTGTTTTTT. Its translation is CASSVSGELFF.

The chain joins TRBV7-2 to TRBJ1-5; D is ambiguous. This CDR3 is built from 14 residues. Per the germline V gene, CDR1 is SGHTA and CDR2 is FQGNSA. V lost 2 bases and J lost 6, with 11 bases in between. CDR3 in amino acids: CASSLYPRAQPQHF. The CDR3 bases are TGTGCCAGCAGCTTATATCCCCGTGCTCAGCCCCAGCATTTT.

The chain has TRBV4-2 and TRBJ2-3; the D call may be TRBD1 or TRBD2 (6 bases each). The CDR3 consists of 20 residues. Deletions cut 1 base from V and 6 bases from J, with 29 bases between. The germline V gene encodes CDR1 LGHNA and CDR2 YNFKEQ. The CDR3 sequence is CASSQGLSRGAVRGRDTQYF. The CDR3 DNA is TGTGCCAGCAGCCAAGGGTTGAGCAGGGGCGCCGTGCGGGGACGGGATACGCAGTATTTT.